The present entry profiles one TCR beta chain with its context. This sample was taken from a study of shared clonotypes between healthy human individuals. Only CD45RO-negative cells positively selected for CCR7 counted as naive CD8 cells, so terminally differentiated effector memory CD45RA+ cells were excluded. Germline values: CDR1 MNHEY, CDR2 SMNVEV (reference sequence). Trimming stripped 0 bases from V and 4 bases from J, with 6 bases between. The CDR3 has 14 amino acids. At deep level, the assay was performed. Clones were read by immunoSEQ multiplex PCR, and TCRdb kept only the in-frame ones, dropping some. This table holds some 2.1 million clones, about 94% found once.

The sequence derives from a young man in good health. Some clones in this sample may be carry-over from other donors' samples. The sequenced sample was naive CD8+ T cells from PBMCs. The chain carries TRBV27 and TRBJ2-2; no definite D call. The CDR3 spells CASSLSTLTGELFF. DNA for the CDR3: TGTGCCAGCAGTTTATCGACCCTCACCGGGGAGCTGTTTTTT.